This T cell receptor (beta chain) comes out of a study of human T cells and chemical hapten exposure. Study-level background: Epicutaneous patch tests delivered 0.01% DPC to the upper back, with evaluation at 6 days.

V lost 3 bases to trimming and J lost 1 base, with 10 bases between them. The CDR3 is 13 residues long. CDR1 is DFQATT, CDR2 SNEGSKA, per germline (reference sequence). The sample's time point: patch test 1, 2 weeks after DPC sensitization. Stated treatment: therapeutic diphenylcyclopropenone sensitization with weekly scalp DPC. Staff drew blood before applying each patch test. Unique molecular identifiers were attached to individual cDNA molecules within the library. TCRdb reprocessed the RACE reads via MiXCR and lists one record per CDR3 protein. Of some 77,000 distinct CDR3 sequences in the sample, approximately 10% were seen once.

The chain employs TRBV20-1 and TRBJ2-7; D remains ambiguous. The starting material was whole blood, obtained in connection with sensitization to the hapten diphenylcyclopropenone (DPC). This receptor was identified in a woman between 45 and 60 years old with alopecia areata. Some clones in this sample may be carry-over from other donors' samples. The CDR3 coding sequence is TGCAGTGCTAGCCACACCCAGTCCTACGAGCAGTACTTC. Translating it yields CSASHTQSYEQYF.